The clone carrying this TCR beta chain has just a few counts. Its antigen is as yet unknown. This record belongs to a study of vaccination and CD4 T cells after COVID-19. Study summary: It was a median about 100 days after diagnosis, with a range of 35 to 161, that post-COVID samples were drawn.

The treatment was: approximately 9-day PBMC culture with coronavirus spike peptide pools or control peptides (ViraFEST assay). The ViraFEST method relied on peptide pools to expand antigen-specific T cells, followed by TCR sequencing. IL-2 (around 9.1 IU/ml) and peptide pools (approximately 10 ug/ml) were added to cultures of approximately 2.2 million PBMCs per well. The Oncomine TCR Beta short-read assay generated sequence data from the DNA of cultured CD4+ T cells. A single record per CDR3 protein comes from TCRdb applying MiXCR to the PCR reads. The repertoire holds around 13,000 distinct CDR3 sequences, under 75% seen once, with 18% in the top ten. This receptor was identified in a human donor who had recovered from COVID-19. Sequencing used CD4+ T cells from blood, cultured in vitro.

CDR3 sequence reads: CAMTGASPHEQYF. The CDR3 nucleotides read TGTGCCATGACAGGGGCGTCCCCCCACGAGCAGTACTTC. The chain couples TRBV6-1 to TRBJ2-7, with TRBD1 matching over 8 bases. The ends lost 10 bases at V and 5 bases at J; junction bases unmatched: 10. The CDR3 extends over 13 amino acids. Germline V gene sequence: CDR1 MNHNS, CDR2 SASEGT.